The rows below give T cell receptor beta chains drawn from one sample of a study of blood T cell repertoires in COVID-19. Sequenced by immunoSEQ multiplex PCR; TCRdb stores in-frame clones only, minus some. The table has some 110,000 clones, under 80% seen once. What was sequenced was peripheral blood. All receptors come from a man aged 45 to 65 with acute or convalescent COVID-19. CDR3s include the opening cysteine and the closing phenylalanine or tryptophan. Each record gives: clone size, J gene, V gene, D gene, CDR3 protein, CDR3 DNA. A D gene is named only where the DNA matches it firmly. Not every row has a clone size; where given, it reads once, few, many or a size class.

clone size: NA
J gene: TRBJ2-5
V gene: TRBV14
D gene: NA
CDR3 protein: CASSQGTSEWETQYF
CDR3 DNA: TGTGCCAGCAGCCAAGGCACCTCCGAGTGGGAGACCCAGTACTTC

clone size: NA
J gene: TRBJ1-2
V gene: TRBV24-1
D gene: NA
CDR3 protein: CATSDLPPPSLANYGYTF
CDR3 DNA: TGTGCCACCAGTGATTTGCCCCCGCCGAGTCTAGCTAACTATGGCTACACCTTC

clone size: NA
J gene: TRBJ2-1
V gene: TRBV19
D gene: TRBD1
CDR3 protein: CASSFTTGAHNEQFF
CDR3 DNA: TGTGCCAGTAGTTTTACGACAGGGGCCCACAATGAGCAGTTCTTC

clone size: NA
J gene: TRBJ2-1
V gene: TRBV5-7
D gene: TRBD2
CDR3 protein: CASFTVGLAGNNEQFF
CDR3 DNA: TGTGCCAGTTTTACAGTCGGACTAGCGGGAAATAATGAGCAGTTCTTC

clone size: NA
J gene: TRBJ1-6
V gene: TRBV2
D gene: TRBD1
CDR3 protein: CASSEAFDRDNSPLHF
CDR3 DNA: TGTGCCAGCAGTGAAGCGTTCGACAGGGATAATTCACCCCTCCACTTT

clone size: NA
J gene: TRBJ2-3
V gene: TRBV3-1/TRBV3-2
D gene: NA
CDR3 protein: CASSQGIFTDTQYF
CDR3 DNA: TGTGCCAGCAGCCAAGGTATCTTCACAGATACGCAGTATTTT

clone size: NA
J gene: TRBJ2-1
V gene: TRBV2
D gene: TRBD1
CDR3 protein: CASSGTGVVNEQFF
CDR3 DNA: TGTGCCAGCAGTGGGACAGGGGTTGTAAATGAGCAGTTCTTC

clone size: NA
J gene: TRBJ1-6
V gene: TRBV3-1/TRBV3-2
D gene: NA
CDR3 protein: CASSGGGAANSPLHF
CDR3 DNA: TGTGCCAGCTCCGGTGGGGGGGCGGCTAATTCACCCCTCCACTTT

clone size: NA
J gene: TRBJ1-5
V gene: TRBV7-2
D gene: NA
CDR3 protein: CASSLLAYQPQHF
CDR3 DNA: TGTGCCAGCAGCTTACTAGCTTATCAGCCCCAGCATTTT

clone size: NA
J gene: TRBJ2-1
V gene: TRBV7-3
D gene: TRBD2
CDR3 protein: CASSFGGARHEQFF
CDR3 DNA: TGTGCCAGCAGCTTCGGGGGGGCTAGGCATGAGCAGTTCTTC

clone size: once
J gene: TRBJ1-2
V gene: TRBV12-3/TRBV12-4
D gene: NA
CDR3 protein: CASSFRALRGYTF
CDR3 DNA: TGTGCCAGCAGTTTCAGGGCCCTTCGGGGCTACACCTTC

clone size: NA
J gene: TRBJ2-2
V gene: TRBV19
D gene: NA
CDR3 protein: CASSTSGGSNTGELFF
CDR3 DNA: TGTGCCAGTAGTACGTCAGGGGGGTCGAACACCGGGGAGCTGTTTTTT

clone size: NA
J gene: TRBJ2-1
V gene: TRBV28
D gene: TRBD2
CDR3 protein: CASSLPTSGTNEQFF
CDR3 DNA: TGTGCCAGCAGTTTGCCGACTAGCGGGACTAATGAGCAGTTCTTC

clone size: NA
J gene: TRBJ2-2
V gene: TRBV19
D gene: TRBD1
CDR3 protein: CASSSQGFGELFF
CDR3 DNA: TGTGCCAGTAGTTCACAGGGGTTCGGGGAGCTGTTTTTT

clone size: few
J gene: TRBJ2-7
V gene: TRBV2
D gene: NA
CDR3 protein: CASSENRNSNEQYF
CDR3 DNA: TGTGCCAGCAGTGAAAACAGGAATTCTAACGAGCAGTACTTC

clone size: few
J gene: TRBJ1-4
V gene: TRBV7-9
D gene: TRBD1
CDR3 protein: CASIQDRAAEKLFF
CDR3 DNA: TGTGCCAGCATCCAAGACAGGGCCGCTGAAAAACTGTTTTTT

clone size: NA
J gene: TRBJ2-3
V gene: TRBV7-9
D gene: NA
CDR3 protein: CATLGGGGPRTDTQYF
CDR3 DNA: TGTGCCACCCTAGGTGGCGGGGGCCCCCGCACAGATACGCAGTATTTT

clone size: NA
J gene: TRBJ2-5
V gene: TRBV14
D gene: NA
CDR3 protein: CASSQRHQETQYF
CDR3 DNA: TGTGCCAGCAGCCAGAGACATCAAGAGACCCAGTACTTC

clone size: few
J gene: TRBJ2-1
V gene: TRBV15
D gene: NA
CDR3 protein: CATSETGELNEQFF
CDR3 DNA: TGTGCCACCAGCGAGACGGGGGAACTGAATGAGCAGTTCTTC

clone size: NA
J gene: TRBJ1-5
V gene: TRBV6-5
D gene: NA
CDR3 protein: CASSYRAGGNQPQHF
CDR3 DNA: TGTGCCAGCAGTTACAGGGCAGGGGGCAATCAGCCCCAGCATTTT

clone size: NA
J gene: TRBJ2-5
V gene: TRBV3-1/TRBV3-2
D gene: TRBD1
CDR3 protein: CASSQPGQGLETQYF
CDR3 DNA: TGTGCCAGCAGCCAACCGGGACAGGGATTAGAGACCCAGTACTTC

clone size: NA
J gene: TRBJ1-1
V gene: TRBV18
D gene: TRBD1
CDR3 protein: CASSPQQGENTEAFF
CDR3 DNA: TGTGCCAGCTCACCACAACAGGGGGAGAACACTGAAGCTTTCTTT